The source of this T cell receptor beta chain is a study of PD-L1 blockade in urothelial cancer. Trimming cost V 2 bases and J 4 bases, with 9 bases left between them. The CDR3 runs 13 residues. The germline V gene has CDR1 SGHKS and CDR2 YYEKEE (reference sequence). TCRdb's table, derived via immunoSEQ multiplex PCR, lists solely in-frame clones and lacks some. Of about 50,000 clones listed, around three quarters were seen once; the top ten hold about 3.6%. The clonotype originates from a man in his 70s with urothelial cancer. Material: PBMCs, obtained around atezolizumab (anti-PD-L1) treatment. The rearrangement uses TRBV5-5 and TRBJ1-2; D possibly corresponds to TRBD1 (6 bases). The CDR3 DNA is TGTGCCAGCAGCTTAGACAGGCTCTATGGCTACACCTTC. This translates into CASSLDRLYGYTF.